These 21 T cell receptor beta chains originate from one sample sequenced in a study of shared clonotypes between healthy human individuals. Some clones are missing from TCRdb's copy, which holds only in-frame ones; the method was immunoSEQ multiplex PCR. The data show 1,400,000 or so clones, 98% to 99% seen once. The sample taken for sequencing was naive CD4+ T cells sorted from blood. This sample's subset: CD45RA+ positively selected. These receptors were collected from a man aged 25-40 years in good health.

About this clone: It is unclear where the CDR3 begins or ends on the DNA, so no DNA is shown, and the CDR3 is as TCRdb lists it. The J gene is TRBJ1-5, the V gene TRBV2; the table's D call, TRBD1, was not checked against the DNA. Termini included, the CDR3 measures 18 amino acids. Per the germline V gene, CDR1 is SNHLY and CDR2 is FYNNEI. The CDR3: CASSDSGQGRSSNQPQHF.

CDR3 sequence: CASSRAGEEANYGYTF. The CDR3 DNA follows: TGTGCCAGCAGTCGGGCCGGGGAAGAGGCTAACTATGGCTACACCTTC. J is TRBJ1-2 and V is TRBV7-9, with no clear D. Germline CDR1 SEHNR, CDR2 FQNEAQ (reference sequence). The CDR3 extends over 16 amino acids. The germline V and J ends were trimmed by 6 bases and 0 bases, with 17 bases remaining between them.

V usage is TRBV5-1 and J usage is TRBJ2-2; 7 bases are shared with TRBD2. Trimming at V came to 6 bases and at J to 0 bases, leaving 2 bases not matched to a gene. The CDR3 consists of 14 residues. Germline values: CDR1 SGHRS, CDR2 YFSETQ. CDR3: CASKLASNTGELFF. Written as DNA, the CDR3 is TGCGCCAGCAAACTAGCGTCGAACACCGGGGAGCTGTTTTTT.

The chain combines TRBV7-9 with TRBJ1-1; TRBD1 might be the D (5 bases). V was cut by 5 bases and J by 8 bases, with 18 bases left in between. CDR1 and CDR2 from the germline V gene are SEHNR and FQNEAQ (reference sequence). The CDR3 covers 14 residues. This chain's CDR3 is CASSPVRGGREAFF. For the CDR3, the DNA is TGTGCCAGCAGCCCGGTGAGGGGAGGGAGAGAAGCTTTCTTT. The full variable domain, its missing parts supplied by reference TRBV7-9 and TRBJ1-1, is DTGVSQNPRHKITKRGQNVTFRCDPISEHNRLYWYRQTLGQGPEFLTYFQNEAQLEKSRLLSDRFSAERPKGSFSTLEIQRTEQGDSAMYLCASSPVRGGREAFFGQGTRLTVV.

The chain carries TRBV28 and TRBJ2-3; D not certain. The ends were cut back, 8 bases at V and 0 bases at J, with 12 bases in the middle. CDR1 and CDR2 (germline): MDHEN, SYDVKM. There are 14 residues in the CDR3. CDR3 nucleotide sequence: TGTGCCAGCGAAAATAGGCGGAGCACAGATACGCAGTATTTT. Translated: CASENRRSTDTQYF.

Points on this clone: Other DNA sequences within the sample encode an identical CDR3. This rearrangement joins TRBV7-8 to TRBJ2-1; TRBD1 matches at 10 bases. CDR1 and CDR2 from the germline V gene are SGHVS and FQNEAQ. The CDR3 spans 16 residues. The J segment lost 4 bases and the V segment lost 1 base, leaving 4 bases of the junction unmatched. CDR3 region: CASSLVPGQGYNEQFF. CDR3 DNA: TGTGCCAGCAGCTTAGTCCCGGGACAGGGGTACAATGAGCAGTTCTTC.

The rearrangement uses TRBV7-2 and TRBJ2-7, with D possibly matching TRBD2 (7 bases). CDR3 length: 17 amino acids. Germline assignment: CDR1 SGHTA and CDR2 FQGNSA. V gave up 5 bases and J gave up 1 base, with 21 bases separating them. CDR3: CASSPPWGGGLSYEQYF. Here the CDR3 DNA reads TGTGCCAGCAGCCCACCCTGGGGAGGGGGGCTTTCCTACGAGCAGTACTTC.

The gene calls are TRBV29-1 and TRBJ2-2, with D perhaps given as TRBD1 or TRBD2 (5 bases each). V lost 4 bases to trimming and J lost 2 bases, with 17 bases between them. Germline V lookup: CDR1 SQVTM, CDR2 ANQGSEA. The CDR3 is made up of 16 amino acids. Here the CDR3 DNA reads TGCAGCGTTGCAAAGGGGACGGGGATAAACACCGGGGAGCTGTTTTTT. Residues: CSVAKGTGINTGELFF.

V and J are TRBV19 and TRBJ1-5; no clear D gene. V shed 2 bases and J shed 6 bases, with 17 bases lying between them. Germline-derived CDR1 and CDR2 are LNHDA and SQIVND (reference sequence). The CDR3 totals 16 residues. CDR3 bases: TGTGCCAGTAGTATACTTTCTAGAGGGTTTGGTCAGCCCCAGCATTTT. It is translated as CASSILSRGFGQPQHF.

This rearrangement joins TRBV10-2 to TRBJ2-3; 7 nucleotides agree with TRBD1. Per the germline V gene, CDR1 is WSHSY and CDR2 is SAAADI. There are 14 residues in the CDR3. V trimming: 4 bases; J trimming: 5 bases; junction bases outside the gene matches: 6. This CDR3 is CASSVGQVIDTQYF. As DNA, the CDR3 is TGCGCCAGCAGTGTAGGACAGGTAATAGATACGCAGTATTTT.

Remarks on this clone: This sample includes further DNA sequences coding for the same CDR3. The J gene is TRBJ1-5, the V gene TRBV28; possible D gene TRBD1, 5 bases. Trimming stripped 6 bases from V and 2 bases from J, with 14 bases between. CDR1 and CDR2 from the germline V gene are MDHEN and SYDVKM. The CDR3 has 15 residues. The CDR3 loop is CASSLGPGGNQPQHF. CDR3 sequence (DNA): TGTGCCAGCAGCCTGGGACCTGGAGGCAATCAGCCCCAGCATTTT. The full variable domain, completed using reference TRBV28 and TRBJ1-5, is DVKVTQSSRYLVKRTGEKVFLECVQDMDHENMFWYRQDPGLGLRLIYFSYDVKMKEKGDIPEGYSVSREKKERFSLILESASTNQTSMYLCASSLGPGGNQPQHFGDGTRLSIL.

The chain uses TRBV5-1 and TRBJ2-3; D unclear. The germline gives CDR1 SGHRS, CDR2 YFSETQ. Trimming cost V 4 bases and J 1 base, with 16 bases left between them. This CDR3 spans 16 amino acids. CDR3 DNA: TGCGCCAGCAGCCTGCCGGTGGCCGCGGGCACAGATACGCAGTATTTT. It yields the protein CASSLPVAAGTDTQYF.

V gene TRBV5-1 combines with J gene TRBJ2-1; the D gene is possibly TRBD1 (8 bases). The CDR3 length is 17 residues. V was trimmed by 4 bases and J by 5 bases, leaving 22 bases between them. Germline V gene data show CDR1 as SGHRS and CDR2 as YFSETQ. CDR3 sequence: CASSREGRQGAHNEQFF. The CDR3 bases are TGCGCCAGCAGCAGGGAGGGTCGTCAGGGGGCCCACAATGAGCAGTTCTTC.

V gene TRBV11-2 combines with J gene TRBJ2-1; 9 bases are shared with TRBD1. V dropped 6 bases and J dropped 8; count of bases not matched to a gene: 8. The germline V gene encodes CDR1 SGHAT and CDR2 FQNNGV. The CDR3 has 14 amino acids. CDR3 nucleotides: TGTGCCAGCAGTAAAGACAGGGGGGAGGATGAGCAGTTCTTC. Translating gives CASSKDRGEDEQFF.

This chain uses TRBV6-5 with TRBJ2-1; 10 positions match TRBD2. Germline CDR1 is MNHEY and CDR2 is SVGAGI. V was clipped by 0 bases and J by 10 bases; unmatched bases: 9. This CDR3 is 16 amino acids long. The CDR3 bases are TGTGCCAGCAGTTACTCGAGCAGCGGGAGGGCTGGGGAGCAGTTCTTC. It encodes CASSYSSSGRAGEQFF.

The V and J genes are TRBV2 and TRBJ1-5; 10 nucleotides align to TRBD1. The CDR3 covers 14 residues. V lost 6 bases and J lost 7; bases outside the gene matches: 6. Per germline, CDR1 SNHLY and CDR2 FYNNEI. The CDR3 DNA is TGTGCCAGCAGCTCAGGACAGGGGGGACAGCCCCAGCATTTT. Translation: CASSSGQGGQPQHF.

With regard to this clone: Different DNA sequences within this sample yield the same CDR3. The chain links TRBV18 to TRBJ2-5; D is undetermined. CDR3 size: 12 residues. V lost 4 bases and J lost 2, with 5 bases in between. Germline CDR1 is KGHSH and CDR2 is LQKENI. Here the CDR3 reads CASSLKQETQYF. The CDR3 nucleotides read TGTGCCAGCTCACTCAAGCAAGAGACCCAGTACTTC.

The gene calls are TRBV19 and TRBJ2-7; 9 bases fit TRBD1. Trimming at V came to 6 bases and at J to 3 bases, leaving 6 bases not matched to a gene. CDR1 LNHDA and CDR2 SQIVND come from the germline V gene (reference sequence). This CDR3 contains 14 residues. CDR3 loop: CASSLPGQGYEQYF. CDR3 in DNA: TGTGCCAGTAGCCTTCCGGGACAGGGCTACGAGCAGTACTTC.

The chain has TRBV7-3 and TRBJ2-3, with TRBD2 identical over 9 bases. Germline values: CDR1 SGHTA, CDR2 FQGTGA. The CDR3 has 18 residues. V lost 4 bases and J lost 4; bases outside the gene matches: 15. The CDR3 region is CASSWTGRVAGVPDTQYF. The CDR3 DNA is TGTGCCAGCAGCTGGACCGGGCGGGTAGCGGGAGTCCCAGATACGCAGTATTTT.

This chain links TRBV28 with TRBJ2-7, with 10 bases aligning to TRBD2. Germline V gene lookup returns CDR1 MDHEN and CDR2 SYDVKM. The CDR3 extends over 16 amino acids. Unmatched junction bases numbered 9, after V lost 3 bases and J lost 4 bases. CDR3 DNA sequence: TGTGCCAGCAGTTTGAGCTCCCTAGCGGGAGCATACGAGCAGTACTTC. It codes for CASSLSSLAGAYEQYF.

V usage is TRBV6-4 and J usage is TRBJ2-1; tentative D call: TRBD1 (6 bases). Trimming removed 9 bases at V and 1 base at J, with 22 bases between. CDR3 length: 17 amino acids. Germline lookup yields CDR1 MRHNA and CDR2 SNTAGT. The CDR3 nucleotides read TGTGCCAGTAGACGGTTCCATTCCGGGACATCCTACAATGAGCAGTTCTTC. The encoded protein is CASRRFHSGTSYNEQFF.